The clone carrying this T cell receptor beta chain was counted many times. Its cognate antigen is unknown. Documented time point: persistent/refractory GD, antithyroid drugs over 5 years with positive TRAb. Construction of the TCR library relied on RNA isolated from PBMCs. It was American Thyroid Association guidelines that determined Graves' disease diagnosis. Staff drew around 10 milliliters of peripheral blood into EDTA tubes. Per germline, CDR1 SGHTA and CDR2 FQGNSA. This CDR3 spans 15 amino acids. Germline trimming cut 4 bases from V and 8 bases from J; bases unmatched to any gene: 8. The authors built TCR beta libraries using iRepertoire HTBI primers and Arm-PCR of CDR3 regions. From the multiplex PCR reads, TCRdb called clonotypes with MiXCR, one entry per CDR3 protein. The sample records hundreds of thousands of distinct CDR3 sequences, about 20% being singletons. This specimen belongs to a study of regulatory T cells in long-lasting Graves disease.

Findings and limits, study-wide: Persistent Graves' patients showed less TCR diversity than newly diagnosed patients showed.

Here the sequenced sample was peripheral blood mononuclear cells (PBMCs), taken when the disease was refractory, from a patient treated with antithyroid drugs. The gene calls are TRBV7-2 and TRBJ1-2; the match to TRBD1 covers 12 bases. This receptor was identified in a female donor with Graves disease. The chain's CDR3 is CASSSGQGAGGGYTF. The CDR3, as DNA: TGTGCCAGCAGCTCGGGACAGGGGGCTGGTGGCGGCTACACCTTC.